This T cell receptor (beta chain) came from a study of T-cell memory formation after mild COVID-19. Whole-study findings and limits: Certain responding clones were present in pre-infection memory, suggesting participation of cross-reactive memory. Chiefly within CM and EM were the contracting CD4+ clones; CD8+ ones were within EMRA.

Remarks on this clonotype: What it binds is unknown.

V lost 5 bases to trimming and J lost 4 bases; unmatched junction nucleotides: 11. The CDR3 runs to 16 residues. The germline gives CDR1 SEHNR, CDR2 FQNEAQ (reference sequence). A single record per CDR3 protein comes from TCRdb applying MiXCR to the 5' RACE reads. This table holds roughly 110,000 distinct CDR3 sequences, about an eighth found once. The sequence was collected from an adult woman who had mild COVID-19 (a few samples of this study predate the infection). Cell type and time point are not known. Material for sequencing was PBMCs or a T cell subset sorted from them (not recorded which). The chain joins TRBV7-9 to TRBJ2-7, with TRBD1 matching over 10 bases. The CDR3 here is CASSPLSTGGRYEQYF. The CDR3 DNA reads as TGTGCCAGCAGCCCACTCTCGACAGGGGGCAGGTACGAGCAGTACTTC.